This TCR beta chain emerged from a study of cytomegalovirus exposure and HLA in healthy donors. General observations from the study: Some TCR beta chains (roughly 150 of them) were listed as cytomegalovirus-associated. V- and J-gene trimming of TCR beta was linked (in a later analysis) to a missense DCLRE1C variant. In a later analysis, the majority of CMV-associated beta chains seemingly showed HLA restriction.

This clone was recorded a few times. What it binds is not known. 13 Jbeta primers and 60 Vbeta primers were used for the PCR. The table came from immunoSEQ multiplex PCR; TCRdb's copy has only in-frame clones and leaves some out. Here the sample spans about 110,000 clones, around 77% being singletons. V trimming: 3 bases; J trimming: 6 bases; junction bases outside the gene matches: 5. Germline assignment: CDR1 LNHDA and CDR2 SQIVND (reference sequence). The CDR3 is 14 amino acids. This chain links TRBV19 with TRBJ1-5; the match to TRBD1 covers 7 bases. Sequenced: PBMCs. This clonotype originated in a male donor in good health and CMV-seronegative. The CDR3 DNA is TGTGCCAGTAGTATCCGACAGGGCGGTCAGCCCCAGCATTTT. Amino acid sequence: CASSIRQGGQPQHF.